These 29 T cell receptor beta chains were sequenced from one sample in a study of shared clonotypes between healthy human individuals. The repertoire was sequenced with immunoSEQ multiplex PCR; TCRdb's copy has only in-frame clones and lacks some. This table holds roughly 1 million clones, approximately 80% found once. Sequences were obtained from memory CD4+ T cells from PBMCs. Indicated subset: CD45RA-negative fraction. Receptors originate from a man aged 18 to 30 in good health. Some clones in this sample may be carry-over from other donors' samples.

This clone was counted once. This chain links TRBV6-6 with TRBJ1-4; D is perhaps TRBD1 (5 bases). Trimming removed 11 bases from V and 3 bases from J, with 13 bases in between. This CDR3 spans 13 amino acids. Germline loops: CDR1 MNHNY, CDR2 SVGAGI (reference sequence). Here the CDR3 DNA reads TGTGCCGCCCTGGACACGGCTAATGAAAAACTGTTTTTT. Translated: CAALDTANEKLFF.

The genes are TRBV7-9 and TRBJ1-2, with D possibly TRBD1 on 6 matching bases. Trimming removed 7 bases at V and 4 bases at J, with 16 bases between. The germline gives CDR1 SEHNR, CDR2 FQNEAQ (reference sequence). The CDR3 is made up of 14 amino acids. CDR3 loop: CASNSAGVFYGYTF. CDR3 coding DNA: TGTGCCAGCAACTCCGCAGGGGTCTTCTATGGCTACACCTTC.

This clone has just one count. V and J are TRBV29-1 and TRBJ2-1; D may correspond to TRBD1 or TRBD2 (5 bases each). Trimming shortened V by 7 bases and J by 7 bases, and 17 bases separated the two germline ends. Per germline, CDR1 SQVTM and CDR2 ANQGSEA. The CDR3 is 13 amino acids. This chain's CDR3 is CSGNRDGINEQFF. CDR3 coding DNA: TGCAGCGGAAACCGGGACGGGATAAATGAGCAGTTCTTC.

The chain links TRBV5-1 to TRBJ1-2; no firm D call. This CDR3 is 13 amino acids long. The V and J ends lost 1 base and 5 bases respectively, with 9 bases between them. Germline V gives CDR1 SGHRS, CDR2 YFSETQ. The CDR3 DNA reads as TGCGCCAGCAGCTTGAGCGACGGATATGGCTACACCTTC. This gives the protein CASSLSDGYGYTF.

The chain links TRBV6-5 to TRBJ2-7; TRBD2 aligns across 9 bases. The V and J ends lost 7 bases and 7 bases, in that order; junction bases with no gene match: 11. This CDR3 comprises 14 residues. Germline V gene sequence: CDR1 MNHEY, CDR2 SVGAGI. The DNA for the CDR3 is TGTGCCAGCAAGCCTAGCGGGGTCTGGAGGGAGCAGTACTTC. Encoded protein: CASKPSGVWREQYF.

The chain has TRBV5-1 and TRBJ2-2, with 14 bases lining up with TRBD2. V was pared by 0 bases and J by 4 bases, with 14 bases of the junction left unmatched. CDR1 and CDR2 from the germline V gene are SGHRS and YFSETQ. The CDR3 loop spans 21 amino acids. The CDR3 sequence is CASSLAGGQGTSGSPTGELFF. DNA of the CDR3: TGCGCCAGCAGCTTGGCCGGGGGACAGGGGACTAGCGGGAGCCCCACCGGGGAGCTGTTTTTT.

The count of this clone is one. V is TRBV14 and J is TRBJ2-2; 10 bases are a match to TRBD2. Per germline, CDR1 SGHDN and CDR2 FVKESK. The CDR3 contains 15 residues. J gave up 5 bases and V 4 bases, and 4 bases lay outside the gene matches. The CDR3 nucleotides read TGTGCCAGCAGCCCCGGGACTAGCGTAACCGGGGAGCTGTTTTTT. This codes for CASSPGTSVTGELFF.

V gene TRBV6-5 combines with J gene TRBJ1-2; D perhaps matches TRBD1 (5 bases). Germline V CDR1 and CDR2: MNHEY, SVGAGI. Trimming left V 2 bases short and J 3 bases short, with 10 bases between. The CDR3 spans 14 residues. The CDR3 spells CASSYGGVDYGYTF. The CDR3, as DNA: TGTGCCAGCAGTTACGGGGGGGTAGACTATGGCTACACCTTC.

This chain joins TRBV28 and TRBJ1-4; D might be TRBD1 (6 bases). CDR3 length: 15 residues. V was clipped by 2 bases and J by 13 bases, with 20 bases between them. Germline V CDR1 and CDR2: MDHEN, SYDVKM. CDR3 nucleotide sequence: TGTGCCAGCAGTTTAAGCTCCAGGGGTGAGGGAAGACTGTTTTTT. Translated: CASSLSSRGEGRLFF.

The chain combines TRBV6-6 with TRBJ1-4; tentative D call: TRBD1 (6 bases). Trimming pared 7 bases from V and 8 bases from J, leaving 17 bases between. The germline gives CDR1 MNHNY, CDR2 SVGAGI (reference sequence). The CDR3 runs 14 residues. The CDR3 nucleotides are TGTGCCAGCACCCTGGACAGCCTTGGAGAAAAACTGTTTTTT. It encodes CASTLDSLGEKLFF.

CDR3 protein: CASSSSQGARDYGYTF. CDR3 sequence (DNA): TGTGCCAGCAGCTCGTCTCAGGGGGCGCGAGACTATGGCTACACCTTC. The chain carries TRBV7-8 and TRBJ1-2, with TRBD1 matching over 8 bases. CDR1 and CDR2 (germline): SGHVS, FQNEAQ. The CDR3 loop spans 16 amino acids. The junction had 10 bases not matched to a gene; V was cut back by 4 bases and J by 3 bases.

The rearrangement joins TRBV18 to TRBJ2-7; D not resolved. This CDR3 has 16 amino acids. V dropped 6 bases and J dropped 4 bases, with 22 bases sitting between them. Germline V gene sequence: CDR1 KGHSH, CDR2 LQKENI. The CDR3: CASSPSVTGRAYEQYF. The CDR3 nucleotides read TGTGCCAGCTCGCCTTCCGTGACCGGCCGGGCTTACGAGCAGTACTTC.

The chain uses TRBV2 and TRBJ2-3; unclear D gene. The germline CDR1 and CDR2 sequences are SNHLY and FYNNEI. CDR3 size: 13 residues. Trimming left V 3 bases short and J 1 base short, with 5 bases between. Here the CDR3 reads CASSDRGTDTQYF. The DNA of the CDR3 is TGTGCCAGCAGTGATCGGGGCACAGATACGCAGTATTTT.

This chain joins TRBV7-2 and TRBJ1-4; 7 bases fit TRBD1. This CDR3 has 16 residues. V shed 5 bases and J 2 bases; nucleotides not matched to a gene: 8. Germline CDR1 is SGHTA and CDR2 is FQGNSA. CDR3 DNA sequence: TGTGCCAGCAGCAGATATACAGGGGTCACTAATGAAAAACTGTTTTTT. Translation gives CASSRYTGVTNEKLFF.

V usage is TRBV7-9 and J usage is TRBJ2-7, with D perhaps given as TRBD1 or TRBD2 (5 bases each). CDR1 and CDR2 (germline): SEHNR, FQNEAQ (reference sequence). The CDR3 loop spans 14 amino acids. Trimming cost V 4 bases and J 1 base, with 11 bases left between them. The CDR3 coding sequence is TGTGCCAGCAGCTCCCGGGACGGATCCTACGAGCAGTACTTC. Translation: CASSSRDGSYEQYF.

The chain links TRBV18 to TRBJ1-2; tentatively, D is TRBD1 (5 bases). Between the trimmed V and J ends, which lost 1 base and 3 bases, there was a span of 6 bases. Germline V gene sequence: CDR1 KGHSH, CDR2 LQKENI. The CDR3 spans 13 residues. CDR3 DNA sequence: TGTGCCAGCTCACCACGGGGGGACTATGGCTACACCTTC. This gives the protein CASSPRGDYGYTF.

J is TRBJ1-4 and V is TRBV6-1; 7 positions match TRBD1. The CDR3 is 14 residues long. The germline CDR1 and CDR2 sequences are MNHNS and SASEGT. V was pared by 7 bases and J by 0 bases, with 2 bases of the junction left unmatched. In DNA, the CDR3 is TGTGCCAGCAATGGACAGGCAACTAATGAAAAACTGTTTTTT. Translation gives CASNGQATNEKLFF.

The chain has TRBV5-1 and TRBJ1-1, with 8 bases aligning to TRBD1. The CDR3 covers 14 residues. CDR1 is SGHRS and CDR2 is YFSETQ in the germline V gene. The trim removed 4 bases at V and 4 bases at J, leaving 6 bases unmatched. The CDR3 loop is CASSGQGRGTEAFF. Here the CDR3 DNA reads TGCGCCAGCAGCGGACAGGGAAGGGGCACTGAAGCTTTCTTT.

The chain is built from TRBV5-1 and TRBJ2-3, with 11 bases matching TRBD1. CDR3 size: 15 residues. Germline V gene sequence: CDR1 SGHRS, CDR2 YFSETQ. V trimming: 3 bases; J trimming: 4 bases; junction bases outside the gene matches: 4. CDR3 nucleotides: TGCGCCAGCAGCTCCGGACAGGGGGCGGCAGATACGCAGTATTTT. This encodes CASSSGQGAADTQYF.

Ten or more counts support this clone. The chain joins TRBV5-1 to TRBJ2-3; TRBD1 aligns across 7 bases. The ends lost 0 bases at V and 3 bases at J; junction bases unmatched: 4. Germline loops: CDR1 SGHRS, CDR2 YFSETQ. This CDR3 has 15 amino acids. The CDR3 sequence: CASSLGQGGTDTQYF. The CDR3 bases are TGCGCCAGCAGCTTGGGACAGGGTGGAACAGATACGCAGTATTTT. The full variable domain, rest sourced from reference TRBV5-1 and TRBJ2-3, is KAGVTQTPRYLIKTRGQQVTLSCSPISGHRSVSWYQQTPGQGLQFLFEYFSETQRNKGNFPGRFSGRQFSNSRSEMNVSTLELGDSALYLCASSLGQGGTDTQYFGPGTRLTVL.

The CDR3 coding sequence is TGTGCCAGCATTGTCTTTAGCACCGGGGAGCTGTTTTTT. Residues: CASIVFSTGELFF. The genes are TRBV6-5 and TRBJ2-2; D is uncertain. This CDR3 spans 13 amino acids. Trimming pared 7 bases from V and 4 bases from J, leaving 10 bases between. CDR1 is MNHEY and CDR2 is SVGAGI in the germline V gene.

This sequence joins TRBV19 and TRBJ2-3; TRBD2 agrees at 7 bases. V was clipped by 7 bases and J by 1 base; unmatched bases: 11. CDR1 is LNHDA and CDR2 is SQIVND in the germline V gene (reference sequence). The CDR3 is 16 amino acids. The CDR3 region has the DNA TGTGCCAGTACTACCCAGGGACTATATCGCACAGATACGCAGTATTTT. Residues: CASTTQGLYRTDTQYF.

This clone was recorded only once. The chain has TRBV7-9 and TRBJ2-7; TRBD1 matches at 10 bases. Germline CDR1 and CDR2: SEHNR and FQNEAQ (reference sequence). The CDR3 is 14 residues long. The V and J ends lost 5 bases and 5 bases, in that order; junction bases with no gene match: 6. CDR3 DNA: TGTGCCAGCAGCCCAGACAGGGGGCGTAACGAGCAGTACTTC. Translating gives CASSPDRGRNEQYF.

The chain recombines TRBV6-1 with TRBJ2-1, with TRBD2 matching over 11 bases. With 3 bases clipped from V and 3 bases from J, the junction kept 4 bases outside the gene matches. The CDR3 length is 16 residues. The germline V gene has CDR1 MNHNS and CDR2 SASEGT. CDR3 in DNA: TGTGCCAGCAGTGATCGGCTAGCGGGAGGCTACAATGAGCAGTTCTTC. Translation: CASSDRLAGGYNEQFF.

The rearrangement links TRBV9 to TRBJ2-6; either TRBD1 or TRBD2 may supply D (5 bases each). The CDR3 spans 16 residues. V was cut by 7 bases and J by 2 bases, with 16 bases left in between. Germline V gene sequence: CDR1 SGDLS, CDR2 YYNGEE. The CDR3 is CASRGQGRPGANVLTF. CDR3 bases: TGTGCCAGCCGGGGCCAGGGAAGGCCTGGGGCCAACGTCCTGACTTTC.

The chain joins TRBV7-9 to TRBJ2-7, with D unclear. There are 15 residues in the CDR3. Germline CDR1 reads SEHNR; CDR2 reads FQNEAQ (reference sequence). Trimming pared 5 bases from V and 9 bases from J, leaving 23 bases between. In DNA, the CDR3 is TGTGCCAGCAGCCGCGTTTCCGGGCAGTATTCAGGGCAGTACTTC. It specifies CASSRVSGQYSGQYF.

The V and J genes are TRBV7-6 and TRBJ2-1; 14 bases are shared with TRBD2. The ends lost 5 bases at V and 14 bases at J; junction bases unmatched: 14. This CDR3 contains 16 residues. CDR1 SGHVS and CDR2 FNYEAQ come from the germline V gene. The CDR3 DNA reads as TGTGCCAGCAGCACAAGACTAGCGGGAGGGCCGGCGGGGGAGTTCTTC. It codes for CASSTRLAGGPAGEFF.

The chain carries TRBV19 and TRBJ1-1, with no clear D. Trimming took off 6 bases at V and 0 bases at J, with 11 bases between the two ends. This CDR3 contains 14 residues. From germline, CDR1 is LNHDA and CDR2 SQIVND (reference sequence). The CDR3 loop reads CASSPGRLNTEAFF. The CDR3 region has the DNA TGTGCCAGTAGCCCCGGTCGCTTGAACACTGAAGCTTTCTTT.

The rearrangement joins TRBV5-1 to TRBJ2-1, with 9 positions matching TRBD1. The CDR3 loop spans 18 amino acids. The germline gives CDR1 SGHRS, CDR2 YFSETQ. Germline trimming cut 5 bases from V and 5 bases from J; bases unmatched to any gene: 17. Here the CDR3 reads CASSIHLRTGGIDNEQFF. DNA for the CDR3: TGCGCCAGCAGTATACATCTACGAACAGGGGGCATCGACAATGAGCAGTTCTTC.